This record looks at one T cell receptor (beta chain) sequence and its context. The antigen remains undetermined. This sample is part of a study of T cell responses to AZD1222 COVID-19 vaccine. The study, taken as a whole, reports: With dominance at 160-218 and 743-854, vaccine-associated CD4 TCRs spanned spike. Donors were mostly white British, more females; clonal diversity possibly underestimated. The repertoires were collected only after the peak T cell response.

The germline V gene has CDR1 SGHTA and CDR2 FQGNSA. This CDR3 contains 17 residues. With 0 bases removed from V and 1 base from J, the gap between germline ends came to 16 bases. Clones were read by immunoSEQ multiplex PCR, and TCRdb kept only the in-frame ones, dropping some. The table includes approximately 190,000 clones, roughly 92% detected once. This receptor was taken from an adult in good health. The V gene is TRBV7-2, the J gene TRBJ2-7, with D perhaps being TRBD1 or TRBD2 (5 bases each). Sequencing used peripheral blood, obtained on day 0 of AZD1222 vaccination. The CDR3 DNA reads as TGTGCCAGCAGCTTAGCGGGGAACGGGGCGCCGTCCTACGAGCAGTACTTC. This translates into CASSLAGNGAPSYEQYF.